Below, 14 T cell receptor beta chains from the same sample are listed, as sequenced in a study of Ad26.COV2.S vaccination and SARS-CoV-2 variants. Stated treatment: over 15 received Ad26.COV2.S at low or high dose, single or two shots; several received placebo; per-sample allocation not given. All samples were drawn on day 63, counting from the first vaccine or placebo injection. Using immunoSEQ multiplex PCR, the repertoire was profiled, and TCRdb retains in-frame clones only, with some absent. Among about 440,000 clones listed, 90% were seen once. Sequenced here: peripheral blood, sampled in a trial of Ad26.COV2.S vaccine versus placebo. Source of these receptors: a person between 18 and 65 years old who received the Ad26.COV2.S COVID-19 vaccine or a placebo.

This chain links TRBV18 with TRBJ2-7; D not resolved. Germline lookup yields CDR1 KGHSH and CDR2 LQKENI. The length of the CDR3 is 12 residues. The germline V and J ends were trimmed by 3 bases and 2 bases, with 5 bases remaining between them. CDR3 region: CASSPSAYEQYF. The DNA for the CDR3 is TGTGCCAGCTCACCCTCGGCCTACGAGCAGTACTTC. The variable domain in full, completed from reference TRBV18 and TRBJ2-7, reads NAGVMQNPRHLVRRRGQEARLRCSPMKGHSHVYWYRQLPEEGLKFMVYLQKENIIDESGMPKERFSAEFPKEGPSILRIQQVVRGDSAAYFCASSPSAYEQYFGPGTRLTVT.

This clone appeared a single time. The junction does not match germline at one end; this may be a read error. This chain joins TRBV7-8 and TRBJ2-7; 7 bases line up with TRBD1. Looked up from germline, CDR1 is SGHVS and CDR2 is FQNEAQ. The CDR3 is made up of 9 amino acids. The CDR3 loop reads CASSPGQDF. The CDR3 region has the DNA TGTGCCAGCAGCCCAGGACAGGACTTC. The variable domain in full, with the rest retrieved from reference TRBV7-8 and TRBJ2-7, is GAGVSQSPRYKVAKRGQDVALRCDPISGHVSLFWYQQALGQGPEFLTYFQNEAQLDKSGLPSDRFFAERPEGSVSTLKIQRTQQEDSAVYLCASSPGQDFGPGTRLTVT.

The CDR3 DNA reads TGTGCCAGCAGCCCACCCGGGACTAGCGGTTACAATGAGCAGTTCTTC. Protein: CASSPPGTSGYNEQFF. The rearrangement uses TRBV21-1 and TRBJ2-1; the table names TRBD2, a call not compared with the DNA. TRBV21-1 is deemed a pseudogene. The CDR3 consists of 16 residues.

The chain combines TRBV23-1 with TRBJ2-6, with 8 nucleotides matching TRBD1. TRBV23-1 falls under the ORF class, with uncertain function. This CDR3 has 14 amino acids. The V segment lost 11 bases and the J segment 1 base; nucleotides outside the gene matches: 4. The CDR3 DNA reads as TGCGCCCGACACAGGGGGTCTGGGGCCAACGTCCTGACTTTC. Encoded protein: CARHRGSGANVLTF.

J is TRBJ1-2 and V is TRBV5-5; 11 nucleotides agree with TRBD1. CDR3 length: 14 residues. Germline CDR1 and CDR2: SGHKS and YYEKEE (reference sequence). The trim removed 4 bases at V and 4 bases at J, leaving 3 bases unmatched. The CDR3 bases are TGTGCCAGCAGCCTGGGGACAGGGGGCTATGGCTACACCTTC. Protein product: CASSLGTGGYGYTF.

The rearrangement links TRBV5-1 to TRBJ2-5, with D possibly being TRBD2 (6 bases). This CDR3 region has 13 residues. Germline V CDR1 and CDR2: SGHRS, YFSETQ. With 4 bases removed from V and 3 bases from J, the gap between germline ends came to 10 bases. The CDR3 DNA reads TGCGCCAGCAGCCCGGACTATAAAGAGACCCAGTACTTC. It is translated as CASSPDYKETQYF. Full variable domain (rest looked up from reference TRBV5-1 and TRBJ2-5): KAGVTQTPRYLIKTRGQQVTLSCSPISGHRSVSWYQQTPGQGLQFLFEYFSETQRNKGNFPGRFSGRQFSNSRSEMNVSTLELGDSALYLCASSPDYKETQYFGPGTRLLVL.

This sequence joins TRBV28 and TRBJ1-2; D is perhaps TRBD1 (5 bases). The ends were cut back, 10 bases at V and 5 bases at J, with 11 bases in the middle. Germline V gene data show CDR1 as MDHEN and CDR2 as SYDVKM. CDR3 length: 11 residues. In DNA, the CDR3 is TGTGCCACCCAGGGACTGTATGGCTACACCTTC. Amino acids: CATQGLYGYTF.

The CDR3 DNA sequence: TGTGCCAGCAGCCCGAGACTAGCGGGAGGATCAGATACGCAGTATTTT. It specifies CASSPRLAGGSDTQYF. The gene calls are TRBV11-1 and TRBJ2-3; 13 bases agree with TRBD2. This CDR3 has 16 amino acids. The V gene's germline CDR1 is SGHAT and CDR2 FQDESV (reference sequence). The ends lost 5 bases at V and 4 bases at J; junction bases unmatched: 6.

This clone appeared a single time. This rearrangement joins TRBV4-1 to TRBJ2-1; 15 positions agree with TRBD2. Unmatched junction bases numbered 7, after V lost 0 bases and J lost 4 bases. In germline, CDR1 is MGHRA, CDR2 YSYEKL. This CDR3 has 19 amino acids. The CDR3 bases are TGCGCCAGCAGCCAAGAGGGAAGGACTAGCGGGAGGGGGTACAATGAGCAGTTCTTC. Its protein product is CASSQEGRTSGRGYNEQFF.

The DNA for the CDR3 is TGTGCCATCAGTGAATTCGAGACCGGGGAGCTGTTTTTT. Its translation: CAISEFETGELFF. This sequence joins TRBV10-3 and TRBJ2-2; D gene uncertain. CDR3 length: 13 amino acids. Deletions cut 3 bases from V and 5 bases from J, with 7 bases between. Germline V gives CDR1 ENHRY, CDR2 SYGVKD.

The chain joins TRBV21-1 to TRBJ2-7. TRBV21-1 is assigned pseudogene status. The CDR3 length is 13 residues. The CDR3 DNA is TGTGCCAGCAGCAAAGCGTGGGGAATCGGGCAGTACTTC. Amino acids: CASSKAWGIGQYF.

The chain combines TRBV28 with TRBJ2-3; 10 bases are a match to TRBD1. J was trimmed by 6 bases and V by 1 base; bases with no gene match: 4. This CDR3 is 15 amino acids long. Germline-derived CDR1 and CDR2 are MDHEN and SYDVKM. The CDR3 DNA sequence: TGTGCCAGCAGTTTATTGACAGGGGGCCATGATACGCAGTATTTT. This encodes CASSLLTGGHDTQYF. Combining the CDR3 with reference TRBV28 and TRBJ2-3 gives the whole variable domain DVKVTQSSRYLVKRTGEKVFLECVQDMDHENMFWYRQDPGLGLRLIYFSYDVKMKEKGDIPEGYSVSREKKERFSLILESASTNQTSMYLCASSLLTGGHDTQYFGPGTRLTVL.

The CDR3 region has the DNA TGTGCCAGTAGTATACCAACCCCCTCCAGTAATGAAAAACTGTTTTTT. This gives the protein CASSIPTPSSNEKLFF. The chain recombines TRBV19 with TRBJ1-4; D remains unclear. The CDR3 is 16 residues long. Germline CDR1 is LNHDA and CDR2 is SQIVND (reference sequence). Trimming left V 2 bases short and J 4 bases short, with 14 bases between.

This chain connects TRBV19 to TRBJ1-3; a weak D match, TRBD1 (5 bases). CDR1 is LNHDA, CDR2 SQIVND, per germline (reference sequence). The CDR3 consists of 14 residues. V lost 6 bases, J lost 4 bases, and 13 bases lay in between. The CDR3 loop reads CASSRDEGGNTIYF. CDR3 nucleotides: TGTGCCAGTAGCCGGGACGAAGGAGGAAACACCATATATTTT.